This T cell receptor (beta chain) was documented in a study of T cells after posttransplantation cyclophosphamide. Findings and caveats of the study: Recipient CMV seropositivity and CMV reactivation strongly tracked TRB clonality.

This clone was found many times. As yet, its antigen is unknown. CDR1 and CDR2 (germline): ENHRY, SYGVKD. The CDR3 length is 14 residues. V lost 6 bases to trimming and J lost 5 bases, with 14 bases between them. Sequencing used immunoSEQ multiplex PCR; TCRdb keeps in-frame clones, though not all of them. The sample was found to contain some 50,000 clones, and every one recurs. Sequencing was carried out using PBMCs. The V and J genes are TRBV10-3 and TRBJ1-5; tentatively, D is TRBD1 (5 bases). The sequence came from a man between 40 and 49 years old in good health, CMV-negative, and a related stem cell transplant donor. CDR3 in DNA: TGTGCCATCAGCCCCGGGGGATTAGATCAGCCCCAGCATTTT. Its translation is CAISPGGLDQPQHF.